Presented here are 16 T cell receptor beta chains from one specimen sequenced in a study of blood T cell repertoires in COVID-19. The assay was immunoSEQ multiplex PCR, and TCRdb's table has in-frame clones only and misses some. Of fewer than 30,000 clones listed, over 70% are singletons. Source material: peripheral blood. These receptor sequences come from a man between 65 and 85 years old with active COVID-19.

The rearrangement joins TRBV28 to TRBJ1-5, with D tentatively TRBD1 (6 bases). Germline V gene sequence: CDR1 MDHEN, CDR2 SYDVKM. V was trimmed by 5 bases and J by 4 bases, leaving 12 bases between them. The CDR3 loop spans 14 amino acids. The CDR3 DNA reads as TGTGCCAGCAGTGAAGGGGGGGAGAATCAGCCCCAGCATTTT. It translates to CASSEGGENQPQHF.

The rearrangement uses TRBV6-5 and TRBJ2-3, with 9 bases identical to TRBD1. Trimming removed 6 bases from V and 4 bases from J; junction bases left unmatched: 5. The CDR3 sequence is 14 residues long. Germline V gene sequence: CDR1 MNHEY, CDR2 SVGAGI. The DNA of the CDR3 is TGTGCCAGCAGGCTACAGGGGGCCGCAGATACGCAGTATTTT. This sequence encodes CASRLQGAADTQYF.

J is TRBJ1-2 and V is TRBV28, with 7 bases aligning to TRBD1. In germline, CDR1 is MDHEN, CDR2 SYDVKM. The V segment lost 3 bases and the J segment 8 bases; nucleotides outside the gene matches: 9. The CDR3 spans 14 residues. The CDR3 sequence is CASSFGQEVRGYTF. In DNA form, the CDR3 reads TGTGCCAGCAGTTTTGGACAGGAAGTGAGGGGCTACACCTTC.

V is TRBV6-1 and J is TRBJ2-1, with unresolved D. CDR3 length: 16 residues. V lost 4 bases and J lost 2, with 15 bases in between. Per the germline V gene, CDR1 is MNHNS and CDR2 is SASEGT. The CDR3 coding sequence is TGTGCCAGCAGTGTGGAATGGGCCAAACCCTACAATGAGCAGTTCTTC. The encoded protein is CASSVEWAKPYNEQFF.

V usage is TRBV6-5 and J usage is TRBJ2-7, with D possibly being TRBD1 (6 bases). Trimming removed 2 bases from V and 4 bases from J, with 15 bases in between. In germline, CDR1 is MNHEY, CDR2 SVGAGI. The CDR3 totals 15 residues. The CDR3 DNA sequence: TGTGCCAGCAGTTACCAAGGCAGGGGATCTTACGAGCAGTACTTC. Encoded protein: CASSYQGRGSYEQYF.

The chain has TRBV3-1 (or the pseudogene TRBV3-2) and TRBJ1-1, with D possibly being TRBD1 (6 bases). The V end lost 4 bases, the J end lost 2 bases, and 11 bases lay between the germline ends. The CDR3 is 14 amino acids. CDR1 and CDR2 (germline): LGHDT, YNNKEL (reference sequence). DNA of the CDR3: TGTGCCAGCAGCCGGACAGCCGCCAACACTGAAGCTTTCTTT. Protein sequence: CASSRTAANTEAFF.

This rearrangement joins TRBV5-6 to TRBJ1-1; a weak D match, TRBD1 (6 bases). Germline V gives CDR1 SGHDT, CDR2 YYEEEE. This CDR3 contains 14 residues. Trimming left V 1 base short and J 4 bases short, with 11 bases between. The CDR3 coding sequence is TGTGCCAGCAGCTTGATCGGGGGGCGCACTGAAGCTTTCTTT. Residues: CASSLIGGRTEAFF.

The table lists this clone with a count of one. The genes are TRBV4-1 and TRBJ2-7; 11 bases agree with TRBD2. Germline V gene lookup returns CDR1 MGHRA and CDR2 YSYEKL. The length of the CDR3 is 15 residues. Trimming at V came to 3 bases and at J to 3 bases, leaving 4 bases not matched to a gene. CDR3 DNA: TGCGCCAGCAGCCACGGGACTAGCGGCCTCTACGAGCAGTACTTC. Translated: CASSHGTSGLYEQYF.

The genes are TRBV19 and TRBJ2-3; 9 nucleotides match TRBD1. CDR1 is LNHDA and CDR2 is SQIVND in the germline V gene (reference sequence). The length of the CDR3 is 13 residues. V was clipped by 7 bases and J by 6 bases; unmatched bases: 5. The chain's CDR3 is CASTGQGRDTQYF. The CDR3 DNA is TGTGCCAGTACGGGACAGGGAAGGGATACGCAGTATTTT.

This clone was observed a handful of times. This chain uses TRBV25-1 with TRBJ2-1, with 8 positions matching TRBD1. There are 17 residues in the CDR3. Trimming cost V 3 bases and J 1 base; bases outside gene matches: 8. CDR1 and CDR2 from the germline V gene are MGHDK and SYGVNS. The CDR3 DNA is TGTGCCAGCAGTGAGTCGGCCAGGGGGCTATCCTACAATGAGCAGTTCTTC. It codes for CASSESARGLSYNEQFF.

The CDR3 nucleotides are TGTGCCAGCAGGCCTCCAGGGGGTATGGATACGCAGTATTTT. Residues: CASRPPGGMDTQYF. This chain joins TRBV28 and TRBJ2-3; 7 bases map to TRBD1. The CDR3 covers 14 residues. V shed 6 bases, J shed 6 bases, and the junction held 9 bases outside the gene matches. Germline CDR1 MDHEN, CDR2 SYDVKM.

The V gene is TRBV7-9, the J gene TRBJ1-1; 7 bases match TRBD1. The CDR3 consists of 18 residues. Germline-derived CDR1 and CDR2 are SEHNR and FQNEAQ (reference sequence). Trimming took 1 base from V and 1 from J; bases not matched to a gene: 12. CDR3 bases: TGTGCCAGCAGCTTAGGAAGGGGGCAGGGACCTCCGAACACTGAAGCTTTCTTT. Translation: CASSLGRGQGPPNTEAFF.

By share of the sample, this clone is medium-sized (0.01 to 0.1%). The J gene is TRBJ2-3, the V gene TRBV20-1; a weak D match, TRBD1 (6 bases). This CDR3 has 14 amino acids. Trimming cost V 3 bases and J 6 bases, with 16 bases left between them. CDR1 is DFQATT, CDR2 SNEGSKA, per germline (reference sequence). CDR3 DNA sequence: TGCAGTGCTAGTTTTGGTCAGGGGTCCGATACGCAGTATTTT. It specifies CSASFGQGSDTQYF.

V gene TRBV12-3 or TRBV12-4 combines with J gene TRBJ2-1, with D tentatively TRBD1 (5 bases). V shed 5 bases and J shed 9 bases, with 14 bases lying between them. This CDR3 is 13 amino acids long. The CDR3 DNA follows: TGTGCCAGCAGTCCCGTTCAGGGCTCTGAGCAGTTCTTC. Its translation: CASSPVQGSEQFF.

V usage is TRBV6-5 and J usage is TRBJ2-7; a possible D gene is TRBD1 (5 bases). Per germline, CDR1 MNHEY and CDR2 SVGAGI. V was shortened by 7 bases and J by 2 bases, with 18 bases between the two germline ends. This CDR3 spans 15 amino acids. CDR3 protein: CASTRMLQDPYEQYF. CDR3 sequence (DNA): TGTGCCAGCACGAGAATGCTACAGGACCCCTACGAGCAGTACTTC.

J is TRBJ1-3 and V is TRBV14; 8 bases map to TRBD1. Losses at the gene ends were 2 bases for V and 3 bases for J; bases not matched to a gene: 3. This CDR3 region has 15 residues. CDR1 is SGHDN, CDR2 FVKESK, per germline. The CDR3 spells CASSQSGTGGNTIYF. The CDR3 DNA follows: TGTGCCAGCAGCCAATCCGGGACAGGTGGAAACACCATATATTTT.